The entry below gives a single T cell receptor (beta chain) sequence along with its context. The specificity of this receptor is unknown. No much larger clone exists at a distance of one base, and base qualities are not known. V sheds 5 bases and J sheds 9 bases, leaving 8 bases between their ends. The CDR3 starts with the cysteine, ends with the phenylalanine, and has 11 residues. Just CDR3 DNA is preserved here, 33 bases in frame from base 1. The method behind the library was the immunoSEQ multiplex PCR assay. Held by TCRdb, this immuneACCESS table contains in-frame sequences only and omits some clones. Under half of the omission traces to an unresolved V gene where checked; the cause of the rest is unknown. The sample includes some 130,000 clones, with around 90% observed a single time. The ten largest clones represent 2% to 3% of the sample. The data stem from a study of control samples from healthy donors and cancer patients (dated by TCRdb to about 2020).

In this chain, TRBV12-3 or TRBV12-4 is recombined with TRBJ2-1, with the identity of the D gene unclear. This clonotype originated in a man aged 40-50 years in good health. Sequencing was performed on blood. The CDR3: CASSTTAEQFF. The DNA reads as follows: TGTGCCAGCAGTACTACGGCTGAGCAGTTCTTC.